Below, one T cell receptor beta chain is given with its context. Its specificity is not known. Other DNA variants within this sample encode the same CDR3. The CDR3 runs 14 residues. With 2 bases removed from V and 5 bases from J, the gap between germline ends came to 12 bases. CDR1 and CDR2 from the germline V gene are MNHEY and SVGAGI. For a few donor pairs, CD4+ naive/memory and CD8+ naive/effector-memory/TEMRA unstimulated subsets were also sequenced. This specimen comes from a study of siplizumab effects on memory and regulatory T cells. Generated by immunoSEQ multiplex PCR, the TCRdb table keeps only in-frame clones and is missing some. The repertoire has under 7,000 clones, around 58% of them found once; the top ten carry about 15%. General observations from the study: In siplizumab conditions, mappable alloreactive CD4+ clones averaged approximately 69% Treg-derived, against approximately 29% in controls.

V is TRBV6-5 and J is TRBJ1-1, with TRBD1 as a possible D gene (6 bases). Sequences were obtained from effector memory CD8+ T cells sorted from blood. Subset given: unstimulated CD8+ effector memory T cells. This TCR was sampled from a human donor in good health. CDR3: CASSYGGGGTEAFF. In DNA, the CDR3 is TGTGCCAGCAGTTACGGAGGGGGTGGGACTGAAGCTTTCTTT.